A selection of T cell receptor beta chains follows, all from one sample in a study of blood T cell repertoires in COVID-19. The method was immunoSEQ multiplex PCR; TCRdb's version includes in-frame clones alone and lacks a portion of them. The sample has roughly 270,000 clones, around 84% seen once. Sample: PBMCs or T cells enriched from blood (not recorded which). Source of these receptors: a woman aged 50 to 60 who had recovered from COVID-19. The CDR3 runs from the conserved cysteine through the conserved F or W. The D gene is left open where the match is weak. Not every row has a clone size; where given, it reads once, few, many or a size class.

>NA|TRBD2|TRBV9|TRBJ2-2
TGTGCCAGCAGCACCGGGACTAGCGGGAGAACCGGGGAGCTGTTTTTT
CASSTGTSGRTGELFF
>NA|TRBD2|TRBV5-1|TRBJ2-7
TGCGCCAGCAGCTTGGGGAGGACTAGCGGGAGATACGAGCAGTACTTC
CASSLGRTSGRYEQYF
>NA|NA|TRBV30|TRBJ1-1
TGTGCCTGGAGTGTACGCAGGGGTTCTGAAGCTTTCTTT
CAWSVRRGSEAFF
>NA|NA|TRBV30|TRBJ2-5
TGTGCCTGGATCCCTTTTGAGAAAGAGACCCAGTACTTC
CAWIPFEKETQYF
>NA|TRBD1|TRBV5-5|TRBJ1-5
TGTGCCAGCAGCTTGGGACAGGGAGAACAGCCCCAGCATTTT
CASSLGQGEQPQHF
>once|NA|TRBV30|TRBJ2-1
TGTGCCTGGAGTGGGCTCGTTGACAATGAGCAGTTCTTC
CAWSGLVDNEQFF
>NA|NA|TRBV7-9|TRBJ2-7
TGTGCCAGCAGCTTCCGCTACGAGCAGTACTTC
CASSFRYEQYF
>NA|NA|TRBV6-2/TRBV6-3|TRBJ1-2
TGTGCCAGCAGTGGGGTCCAAGAGGGTGGCTACACCTTC
CASSGVQEGGYTF
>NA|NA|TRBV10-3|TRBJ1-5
TGTGCCATCAGGGGCGAGGGGGTCCGGCAGCCCCAGCATTTT
CAIRGEGVRQPQHF
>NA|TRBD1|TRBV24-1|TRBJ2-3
TGTGCCACCAGTGACCAACAGGGGGGCACAGATACGCAGTATTTT
CATSDQQGGTDTQYF
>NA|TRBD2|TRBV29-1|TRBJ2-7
TGCAGCGTTGTAGTGGGGGGAGGGACTAGCGGGAGAACGTCGGTCTACGAGCAGTACTTC
CSVVVGGGTSGRTSVYEQYF
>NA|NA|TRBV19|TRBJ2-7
TGTGCCAGTAGTATGGGCCAGGAATACGAGCAGTACTTC
CASSMGQEYEQYF
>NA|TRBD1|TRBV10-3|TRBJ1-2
TGTGCCTCCAGGGGTCGACAGGGGGTCACCTATGGCTACACCTTC
CASRGRQGVTYGYTF
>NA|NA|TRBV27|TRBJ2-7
TGTGCCAGCAGCGCCTATACTGGCGAGCAGTACTTC
CASSAYTGEQYF
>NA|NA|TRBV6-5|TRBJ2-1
TGTGCCAGCAGTTATCAGGAATCACCCTACAATGAGCAGTTCTTC
CASSYQESPYNEQFF
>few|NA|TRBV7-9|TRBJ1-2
TGTGCCAGCAGCTTAGGACACACTTATGGCTACACCTTC
CASSLGHTYGYTF
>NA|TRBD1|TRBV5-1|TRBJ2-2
TGCGCCAGCAGCCAAAGACAGGGGAGGTACTCCGGGGAGCTGTTTTTT
CASSQRQGRYSGELFF
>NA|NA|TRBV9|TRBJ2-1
TGTGCCAGCAGCCCCAGAAAGGGTAGGGGCGTCCATGAGCAGTTCTTC
CASSPRKGRGVHEQFF
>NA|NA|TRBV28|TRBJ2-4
TGTGCCAGCAGTCTGGCAGGGTTCAAAAACATTCAGTACTTC
CASSLAGFKNIQYF
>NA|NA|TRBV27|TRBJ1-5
TGTGCCAGCAGTTCCTCTGTGAGAAATCAGCCCCAGCATTTT
CASSSSVRNQPQHF
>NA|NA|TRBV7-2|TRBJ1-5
TGTGCCAGCAGCTTAGTAACGACTCTGGGTCAGCCCCAGCATTTT
CASSLVTTLGQPQHF
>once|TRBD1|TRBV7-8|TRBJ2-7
TGTGCCAGCAGCCGACCAGGGGGCGAGCAGTACTTC
CASSRPGGEQYF
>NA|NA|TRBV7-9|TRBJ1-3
TGTGCCAGCAGCTTACGGGGTTCTGGAAACACCATATATTTT
CASSLRGSGNTIYF
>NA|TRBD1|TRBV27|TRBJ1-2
TGTGCCAGCAGTTTATCTGCGGGGACAGGATCCCCTGGCTATGGCTACACCTTC
CASSLSAGTGSPGYGYTF
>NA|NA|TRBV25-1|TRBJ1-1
TGTGCCAGCAGTGACCAGAATGAAGCTTTCTTT
CASSDQNEAFF
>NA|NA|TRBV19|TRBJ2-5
TGTGCCAGTAGCCCCGAGCAAGAGACCCAGTACTTC
CASSPEQETQYF
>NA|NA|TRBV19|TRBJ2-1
TGTGCCAGTAGTATGGGGGGGCCCTCAATCTTGTACAATGAGCAGTTCTTC
CASSMGGPSILYNEQFF
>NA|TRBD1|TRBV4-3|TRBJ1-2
TGCGCCAGCAGCCAAGAACAGGGGCAGCACTATGGCTACACCTTC
CASSQEQGQHYGYTF
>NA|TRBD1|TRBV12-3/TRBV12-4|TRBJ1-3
TGTGCCAGCGGGGGCACAGGGGTTAATTCCATATATTTT
CASGGTGVNSIYF
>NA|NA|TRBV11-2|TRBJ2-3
TGTGCCAGCAGCTTCACAAGCGGGCCCACCACAGATACGCAGTATTTT
CASSFTSGPTTDTQYF
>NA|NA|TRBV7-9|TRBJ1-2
TGTGCCAGCAGCTTCAACGAGGGCGGCTACACCTTC
CASSFNEGGYTF
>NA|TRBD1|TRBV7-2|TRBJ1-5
TGTGCCAGCAGCTTAGTACAGGGGGTCGGGCAGCCCCAGCATTTT
CASSLVQGVGQPQHF
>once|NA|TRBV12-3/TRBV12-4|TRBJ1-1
TGTGCCAGCAGTTCCCGACGGAGTTCTGAAGCTTTCTTT
CASSSRRSSEAFF
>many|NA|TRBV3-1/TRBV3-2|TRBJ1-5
TGTGCCAGCAGCCAAGACCACCGGCCCGAGGCGTCGAAGCATTTT
CASSQDHRPEASKHF
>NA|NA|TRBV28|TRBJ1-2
TGTGCCAGCAGTCCACCACAGGGACCTTATGGCTACACCTTC
CASSPPQGPYGYTF
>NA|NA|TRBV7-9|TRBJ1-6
TGTGCCAGCAGCGATACAGGAGTGCATAATTCACCCCTCCACTTT
CASSDTGVHNSPLHF
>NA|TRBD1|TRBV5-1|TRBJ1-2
TGCGCCAGCAGCTTGGACGGACAGGGTGGAGGCTACACCTTC
CASSLDGQGGGYTF
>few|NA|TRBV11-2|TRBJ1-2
TGTGCCAGCAGCTTAGATTGGGGGGTCTATGGCTACACCTTC
CASSLDWGVYGYTF
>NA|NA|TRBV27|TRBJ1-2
TGTGCCAGCAGCAAAAAAACCGGGATTTACTATGGCTACACCTTC
CASSKKTGIYYGYTF